The clone carrying this T cell receptor beta chain has a count of ten or more. Antigen: not known. The record originates from a study of regulatory T cells in long-lasting Graves disease. Whole-study findings and limits: Persistent Graves' disease cases displayed lower TCR diversity than newly diagnosed ones.

With iRepertoire HTBI primers and Arm-PCR of CDR3 regions, TCR beta libraries were built. The authors' processing: Among the samples, some 68 TRBV and around 13 TRBJ segments were identified. One entry per CDR3 protein, called by TCRdb with MiXCR from the multiplex PCR reads. It is TCRdb's table, rather than the study itself, that gives the V and J calls and clone size. The table records 400,000 to 550,000 distinct CDR3 sequences, about 16% of them present only once. Time point defined: newly diagnosed GD, antithyroid drugs for less than 3 months. PBMCs provided the RNA from which the TCR library was made. In addition, the sample was reused for a study of T cells in Graves' hyperthyroidism and ophthalmopathy. Per that paper: Classification by a 13 V-J model distinguished ophthalmopathy from stable hyperthyroidism.

Sample: peripheral blood mononuclear cells (PBMCs), taken at new diagnosis, from a patient treated with antithyroid drugs. This TCR was sampled from a woman in her twenties or thirties with Graves disease.

The CDR3 here is CASSHGTGEQYF. CDR3 bases: TGTGCCAGCAGCCATGGGACGGGAGAGCAGTACTTC. This rearrangement joins TRBV3-1 to TRBJ2-7; possibly TRBD1 or TRBD2 for D (5 bases each). CDR3 length: 12 residues. V was clipped by 3 bases and J by 7 bases, with 10 bases between them. CDR1 and CDR2 from the germline V gene are LGHDT and YNNKEL (reference sequence).